Listed here is a single TCR beta chain. Its antigen is unidentified. The data are from a study of cytotoxic CD8 clonotypes in ibrutinib-treated CLL. General study results and limits: Researchers report that baseline clonality outpaced age-matched healthy donors and tracked circulating CD8+ T-cell counts. Public clonotypes (which were uncommon) either contracted or remained stable on treatment.

TCRdb keeps only in-frame clones here, not all; method: immunoSEQ multiplex PCR. Here the sample spans about 310,000 clones, more than 65% being singletons. The TCR originated in a human donor with chronic lymphocytic leukemia. The source material was PBMCs, sampled before ibrutinib treatment.

The CDR3 DNA is TGTGCCACCAGCAGAGATCCCACAGGTTACTCTGGGGCCAACGTCCTGACTTTC. Residues: CATSRDPTGYSGANVLTF. The chain links TRBV15 to TRBJ2-6; a possible D gene is TRBD1 (5 bases). The V gene lost 0 bases and the J gene lost 0 bases, with 12 bases spanning the gap. The CDR3 is 18 amino acids. Germline values: CDR1 LNHNV, CDR2 YYDKDF (reference sequence).